This entry features one TCR beta chain sequence. The antigen is unknown. One end of the junction fails to match germline, which may point to a read error. The CDR3 contains 14 residues. Germline CDR1 is MNHEY and CDR2 is SMNVEV (reference sequence). The entry originates in a study of response to subunit inactivated influenza vaccine. General study results and limits: New T cells are recruited in small numbers by each seasonal influenza vaccination, according to the authors' suggestion.

Each CDR3 protein is one row after TCRdb ran MiXCR on the RT-PCR reads. The table lists 160,000 or so distinct CDR3 sequences, roughly a tenth of them singletons. The chain employs TRBV27 and TRBJ1-2; perhaps TRBD1 as D (5 bases). The specimen was non-naive T cells sorted from PBMCs, collected roughly 46 days after vaccination. The sequence was obtained from a man aged 50 to 59 who received an inactivated influenza vaccine. For the CDR3, the DNA is TGTGCCAGCAGGCCAGGGACGCCGGGAGGTGGCGACACCTTC. Translated: CASRPGTPGGGDTF.